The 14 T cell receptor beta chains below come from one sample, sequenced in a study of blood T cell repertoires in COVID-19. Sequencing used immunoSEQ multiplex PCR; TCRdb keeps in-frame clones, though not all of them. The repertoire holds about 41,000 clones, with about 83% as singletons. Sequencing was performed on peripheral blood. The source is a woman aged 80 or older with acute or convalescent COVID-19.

The CDR3 bases are TGTGCCAGCAGCTCTACAGGAACCCGCGAAAAACTGTTTTTT. This gives the protein CASSSTGTREKLFF. The chain recombines TRBV6-2 or TRBV6-3 with TRBJ1-4; D perhaps matches TRBD1 (5 bases). V gave up 6 bases and J gave up 8 bases, with 16 bases separating them. The germline V gene has CDR1 MNHEY and CDR2 SVGEGT. The length of the CDR3 is 14 residues.

CDR3 coding DNA: TGTGCCAGCAGCCCCAGCTCATCGGGGGGGAACACTGAAGCTTTCTTT. It yields the protein CASSPSSSGGNTEAFF. The V and J genes are TRBV7-6 and TRBJ1-1, with D maybe TRBD1 (5 bases). Germline V CDR1 and CDR2: SGHVS, FNYEAQ. The CDR3 loop spans 16 amino acids. V was trimmed by 5 bases and J by 1 base, leaving 17 bases between them.

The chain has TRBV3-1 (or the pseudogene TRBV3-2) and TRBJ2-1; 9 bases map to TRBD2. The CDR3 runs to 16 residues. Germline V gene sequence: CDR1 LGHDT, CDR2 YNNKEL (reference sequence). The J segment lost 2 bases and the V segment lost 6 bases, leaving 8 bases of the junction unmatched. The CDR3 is CASSLTTSGTYNEQFF. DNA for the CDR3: TGTGCCAGCAGTCTTACGACTAGCGGTACCTACAATGAGCAGTTCTTC.

In nucleotides, the CDR3 is TGTGCCAGCAGCTTGGGGACAGGTGATTATGGCTACACCTTC. Translation: CASSLGTGDYGYTF. This sequence joins TRBV7-9 and TRBJ1-2; 8 nucleotides match TRBD1. Germline V gene sequence: CDR1 SEHNR, CDR2 FQNEAQ (reference sequence). The CDR3 has 14 residues. Losses at the gene ends were 3 bases for V and 5 bases for J; bases not matched to a gene: 5.

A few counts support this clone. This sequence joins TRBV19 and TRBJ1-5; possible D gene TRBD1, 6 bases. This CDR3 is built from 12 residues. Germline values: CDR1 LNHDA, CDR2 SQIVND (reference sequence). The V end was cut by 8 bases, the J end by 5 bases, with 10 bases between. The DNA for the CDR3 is TGTGCCAGTCAGGGACACGATCAGCCCCAGCATTTT. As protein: CASQGHDQPQHF.

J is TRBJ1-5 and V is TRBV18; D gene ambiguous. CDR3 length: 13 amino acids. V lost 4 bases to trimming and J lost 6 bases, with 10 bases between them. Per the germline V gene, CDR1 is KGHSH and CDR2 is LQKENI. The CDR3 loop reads CASSQGEGQPQHF. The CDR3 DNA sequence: TGTGCCAGCTCACAGGGAGAGGGTCAGCCCCAGCATTTT.

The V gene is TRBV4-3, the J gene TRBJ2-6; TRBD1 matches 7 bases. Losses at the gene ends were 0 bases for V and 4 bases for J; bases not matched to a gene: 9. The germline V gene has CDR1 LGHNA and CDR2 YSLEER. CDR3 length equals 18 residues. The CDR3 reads CASSQDSTGTTGANVLTF. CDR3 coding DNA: TGCGCCAGCAGCCAAGATTCGACAGGGACGACCGGGGCCAACGTCCTGACTTTC.

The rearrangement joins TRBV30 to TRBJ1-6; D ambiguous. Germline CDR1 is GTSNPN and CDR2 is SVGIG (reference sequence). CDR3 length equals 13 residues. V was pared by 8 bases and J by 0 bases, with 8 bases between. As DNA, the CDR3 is TGTGCCGGAGGGAGCTCCTATAATTCACCCCTCCACTTT. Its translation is CAGGSSYNSPLHF.

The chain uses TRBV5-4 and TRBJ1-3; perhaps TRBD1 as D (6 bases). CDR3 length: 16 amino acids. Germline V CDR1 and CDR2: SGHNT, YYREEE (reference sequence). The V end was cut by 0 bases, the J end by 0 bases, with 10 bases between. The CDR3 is CASSLAGAYSGNTIYF. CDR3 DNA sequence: TGTGCCAGCAGCTTGGCAGGGGCATACTCTGGAAACACCATATATTTT. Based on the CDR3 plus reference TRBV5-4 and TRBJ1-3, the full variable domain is ETGVTQSPTHLIKTRGQQVTLRCSSQSGHNTVSWYQQALGQGPQFIFQYYREEENGRGNFPPRFSGLQFPNYSSELNVNALELDDSALYLCASSLAGAYSGNTIYFGEGSWLTVV.

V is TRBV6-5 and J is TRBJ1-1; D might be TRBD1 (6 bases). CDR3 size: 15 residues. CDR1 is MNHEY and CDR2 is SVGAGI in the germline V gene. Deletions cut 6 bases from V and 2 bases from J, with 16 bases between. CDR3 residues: CASRSLLGGNTEAFF. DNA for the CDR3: TGTGCCAGCAGGTCCCTCCTAGGGGGAAACACTGAAGCTTTCTTT.

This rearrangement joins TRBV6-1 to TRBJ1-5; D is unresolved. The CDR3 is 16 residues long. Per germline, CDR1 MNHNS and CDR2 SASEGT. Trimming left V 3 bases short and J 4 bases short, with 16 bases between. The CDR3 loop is CASSDLTYPWNQPQHF. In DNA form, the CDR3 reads TGTGCCAGCAGTGACTTGACATACCCTTGGAATCAGCCCCAGCATTTT.

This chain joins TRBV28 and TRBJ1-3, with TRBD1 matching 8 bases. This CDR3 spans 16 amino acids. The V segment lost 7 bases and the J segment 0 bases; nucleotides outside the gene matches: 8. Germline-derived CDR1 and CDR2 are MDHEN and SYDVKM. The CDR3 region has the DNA TGTGCCAGCACCCAATACAGGGGGTACTCTGGAAACACCATATATTTT. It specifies CASTQYRGYSGNTIYF.

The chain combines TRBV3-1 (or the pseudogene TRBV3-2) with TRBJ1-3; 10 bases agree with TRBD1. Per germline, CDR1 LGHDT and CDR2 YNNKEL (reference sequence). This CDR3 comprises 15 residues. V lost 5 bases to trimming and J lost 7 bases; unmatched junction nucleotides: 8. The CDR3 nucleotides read TGTGCCAGCAGCTACGGGACAGGGGTCGGGAACACCATATATTTT. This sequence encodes CASSYGTGVGNTIYF.

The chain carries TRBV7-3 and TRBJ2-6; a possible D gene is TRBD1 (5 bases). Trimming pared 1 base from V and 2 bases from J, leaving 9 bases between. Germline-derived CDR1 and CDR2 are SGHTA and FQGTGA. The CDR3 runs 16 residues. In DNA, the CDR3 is TGTGCCAGCAGCTTAAGGGGCCCGACTGGGGCCAACGTCCTGACTTTC. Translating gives CASSLRGPTGANVLTF.